These T cell receptor beta chains were read from a single sample in a study of vaccination effects on CD4 cells after COVID-19. Antigens for these TCRs are unknown. Clones were read by immunoSEQ multiplex PCR, and TCRdb kept only the in-frame ones, dropping some. This table has roughly 25,000 clones, 55% to 80% appearing once. Sequenced here: CD4+ T cells from PBMCs cultured with SARS-CoV-2 spike peptides, sampled before COVID-19 vaccination. Receptor source: a human donor who received a COVID-19 vaccine. Both conserved end residues are part of each CDR3. The D gene is left open where the match is weak. Some rows mark clone size as missing; the rest say once, few, many or name a class of expanded clone.

clone_size: NA
v_call: TRBV2
j_call: TRBJ2-2
d_call: NA
cdr3_aa: CASSTRTTGELFF
cdr3_nt: TGTGCCAGCAGTACTAGAACTACCGGGGAGCTGTTTTTT

clone_size: NA
v_call: TRBV11-2
j_call: TRBJ2-5
d_call: NA
cdr3_aa: CASSLEEGRQETQYF
cdr3_nt: TGTGCCAGCAGCTTAGAAGAGGGCCGACAAGAGACCCAGTACTTC

clone_size: NA
v_call: TRBV5-4
j_call: TRBJ2-3
d_call: TRBD1
cdr3_aa: CASSWDSLRADTQYF
cdr3_nt: TGTGCCAGCAGCTGGGACAGTCTGCGCGCAGATACGCAGTATTTT

clone_size: NA
v_call: TRBV2
j_call: TRBJ2-5
d_call: NA
cdr3_aa: CASTRDNQETQYF
cdr3_nt: TGTGCCAGCACCCGGGACAACCAAGAGACCCAGTACTTC

clone_size: NA
v_call: TRBV2
j_call: TRBJ1-1
d_call: NA
cdr3_aa: CASIMDQGGGTEAFF
cdr3_nt: TGTGCCAGCATCATGGATCAGGGCGGGGGCACTGAAGCTTTCTTT

clone_size: NA
v_call: TRBV4-1
j_call: TRBJ1-3
d_call: TRBD1
cdr3_aa: CASSRQGLIISGNTIYF
cdr3_nt: TGCGCCAGCAGCCGACAGGGCTTGATAATTTCTGGAAACACCATATATTTT

clone_size: NA
v_call: TRBV7-2
j_call: TRBJ2-5
d_call: TRBD2
cdr3_aa: CASHLAGGETQYF
cdr3_nt: TGTGCCAGCCACCTAGCGGGCGGGGAGACCCAGTACTTC

clone_size: once
v_call: TRBV9
j_call: TRBJ2-1
d_call: TRBD2
cdr3_aa: CASSVGSAGAYNEQFF
cdr3_nt: TGTGCCAGCAGCGTAGGGTCAGCGGGAGCTTACAATGAGCAGTTCTTC

clone_size: NA
v_call: TRBV6-5
j_call: TRBJ2-7
d_call: NA
cdr3_aa: CASSYHGTPAYEQYF
cdr3_nt: TGTGCCAGCAGTTATCACGGGACCCCAGCCTACGAGCAGTACTTC

clone_size: medium-sized
v_call: TRBV27
j_call: TRBJ2-1
d_call: NA
cdr3_aa: CASSTSSDNEQFF
cdr3_nt: TGTGCCAGCAGTACCTCTAGCGACAATGAGCAGTTCTTC

clone_size: NA
v_call: TRBV6-2/TRBV6-3
j_call: TRBJ2-7
d_call: NA
cdr3_aa: CASSSLTRVEQYF
cdr3_nt: TGTGCCAGCAGCTCCCTGACCAGAGTTGAGCAGTACTTC

clone_size: NA
v_call: TRBV27
j_call: TRBJ1-5
d_call: NA
cdr3_aa: CASSFSWSNQPQHF
cdr3_nt: TGTGCCAGCAGTTTTAGTTGGAGCAATCAGCCCCAGCATTTT

clone_size: NA
v_call: TRBV11-2
j_call: TRBJ1-5
d_call: TRBD1
cdr3_aa: CASSQTGTHQPQHF
cdr3_nt: TGTGCCAGCAGCCAGACAGGGACCCATCAGCCCCAGCATTTT

clone_size: NA
v_call: TRBV25-1
j_call: TRBJ2-1
d_call: NA
cdr3_aa: CASYPGQGNHEQFF
cdr3_nt: TGTGCCAGCTACCCCGGGCAGGGAAACCATGAGCAGTTCTTC

clone_size: few
v_call: TRBV29-1
j_call: TRBJ1-1
d_call: NA
cdr3_aa: CSVETSTEAFF
cdr3_nt: TGCAGCGTTGAGACAAGCACTGAAGCTTTCTTT

clone_size: NA
v_call: TRBV4-1
j_call: TRBJ2-7
d_call: NA
cdr3_aa: CASSQVWKAENYEQYF
cdr3_nt: TGCGCCAGCAGCCAAGTTTGGAAAGCAGAGAACTACGAGCAGTACTTC

clone_size: NA
v_call: TRBV10-3
j_call: TRBJ2-7
d_call: NA
cdr3_aa: CATEGGSDEQYF
cdr3_nt: TGTGCCACGGAAGGGGGTAGCGACGAGCAGTACTTC

clone_size: NA
v_call: TRBV6-5
j_call: TRBJ2-7
d_call: NA
cdr3_aa: CASSRGGNEQYF
cdr3_nt: TGTGCCAGCAGCAGGGGCGGCAACGAGCAGTACTTC

clone_size: once
v_call: TRBV3-1/TRBV3-2
j_call: TRBJ2-5
d_call: TRBD2
cdr3_aa: CASSQGGKGGETQYF
cdr3_nt: TGTGCCAGCAGCCAAGGTGGTAAGGGAGGGGAGACCCAGTACTTC

clone_size: NA
v_call: TRBV2
j_call: TRBJ1-5
d_call: NA
cdr3_aa: CASSGGGLSNQPQHF
cdr3_nt: TGTGCCAGCAGTGGGGGGGGCCTTAGCAATCAGCCCCAGCATTTT

clone_size: once
v_call: TRBV9
j_call: TRBJ2-5
d_call: TRBD2
cdr3_aa: CASSAGTIPRETQYF
cdr3_nt: TGTGCCAGCAGCGCAGGGACTATCCCCCGCGAGACCCAGTACTTC

clone_size: once
v_call: TRBV11-2
j_call: TRBJ1-4
d_call: NA
cdr3_aa: CASSPPYTNEKLFF
cdr3_nt: TGTGCCAGCAGCCCTCCTTACACTAATGAAAAACTGTTTTTT

clone_size: NA
v_call: TRBV5-4
j_call: TRBJ2-3
d_call: NA
cdr3_aa: CASSQGGGTDTQYF
cdr3_nt: TGTGCCAGCAGTCAGGGGGGAGGCACAGATACGCAGTATTTT

clone_size: NA
v_call: TRBV7-2
j_call: TRBJ2-5
d_call: NA
cdr3_aa: CASSLGVEETQYF
cdr3_nt: TGTGCCAGCAGCTTAGGAGTCGAAGAGACCCAGTACTTC

clone_size: NA
v_call: TRBV10-3
j_call: TRBJ1-3
d_call: NA
cdr3_aa: CAISRDSGNTIYF
cdr3_nt: TGTGCCATCAGCCGGGACTCTGGAAACACCATATATTTT

clone_size: once
v_call: TRBV7-9
j_call: TRBJ2-5
d_call: TRBD2
cdr3_aa: CASSLVLAGLETQYF
cdr3_nt: TGTGCCAGCAGCTTAGTACTAGCGGGACTAGAGACCCAGTACTTC

clone_size: NA
v_call: TRBV21-1
j_call: TRBJ2-7
d_call: NA
cdr3_aa: CASSLEGGYEQYF
cdr3_nt: TGTGCCAGCAGCTTGGAGGGAGGCTACGAGCAGTACTTC

clone_size: NA
v_call: TRBV29-1
j_call: TRBJ2-6
d_call: NA
cdr3_aa: CSVDDSLSGANVLTF
cdr3_nt: TGCAGCGTTGACGACAGCCTCTCTGGGGCCAACGTCCTGACTTTC

clone_size: NA
v_call: TRBV5-1
j_call: TRBJ2-7
d_call: TRBD2
cdr3_aa: CASSLAEGLTYEQYF
cdr3_nt: TGCGCCAGCAGTCTAGCGGAGGGGCTTACCTACGAGCAGTACTTC

clone_size: few
v_call: TRBV23-1
j_call: TRBJ2-7
d_call: TRBD1
cdr3_aa: CASSQEGQVTHEQYF
cdr3_nt: TGCGCCAGCAGTCAAGAGGGACAGGTCACCCACGAGCAGTACTTC

clone_size: NA
v_call: TRBV19
j_call: TRBJ2-4
d_call: NA
cdr3_aa: CASSPRGTALAKNIQYF
cdr3_nt: TGTGCCAGTAGTCCGCGTGGGACCGCTTTAGCCAAAAACATTCAGTACTTC

clone_size: NA
v_call: TRBV15
j_call: TRBJ2-7
d_call: TRBD1
cdr3_aa: CATSRRTGMAYEQYF
cdr3_nt: TGTGCCACCAGCAGGAGGACAGGGATGGCCTACGAGCAGTACTTC

clone_size: once
v_call: TRBV6-2/TRBV6-3
j_call: TRBJ2-2
d_call: NA
cdr3_aa: CASSYYGRRELFF
cdr3_nt: TGTGCCAGCAGTTACTATGGACGGAGGGAGCTGTTTTTT

clone_size: few
v_call: TRBV27
j_call: TRBJ1-6
d_call: TRBD1
cdr3_aa: CASSFHRGRWVNSPLHF
cdr3_nt: TGTGCCAGCAGTTTTCACAGGGGGCGATGGGTCAATTCACCCCTCCACTTT

clone_size: NA
v_call: TRBV5-6
j_call: TRBJ2-5
d_call: TRBD2
cdr3_aa: CASSLAGGLQETQYF
cdr3_nt: TGTGCCAGCAGCTTAGCGGGGGGGTTACAAGAGACCCAGTACTTC

clone_size: few
v_call: TRBV9
j_call: TRBJ2-3
d_call: NA
cdr3_aa: CASSVLVGVNTDTQYF
cdr3_nt: TGTGCCAGCAGCGTACTTGTCGGGGTTAACACAGATACGCAGTATTTT

clone_size: few
v_call: TRBV24-1
j_call: TRBJ1-2
d_call: TRBD1
cdr3_aa: CATSLGDRVSGYTF
cdr3_nt: TGTGCCACCAGTTTGGGGGACAGGGTGAGTGGCTACACCTTC

clone_size: NA
v_call: TRBV12-3/TRBV12-4
j_call: TRBJ1-5
d_call: NA
cdr3_aa: CASRGSGNQPQHF
cdr3_nt: TGTGCCAGCAGGGGGAGCGGCAATCAGCCCCAGCATTTT

clone_size: NA
v_call: TRBV6-5
j_call: TRBJ2-7
d_call: TRBD2
cdr3_aa: CASSSPGLGAAEQYF
cdr3_nt: TGTGCCAGCAGTTCCCCTGGACTAGGGGCTGCCGAGCAGTACTTC

clone_size: NA
v_call: TRBV9
j_call: TRBJ1-6
d_call: NA
cdr3_aa: CASSVLSNSPLHF
cdr3_nt: TGTGCCAGCAGCGTACTTTCTAATTCACCCCTCCACTTT

clone_size: once
v_call: TRBV6-5
j_call: TRBJ1-1
d_call: NA
cdr3_aa: CASSYSSRGDTEAFF
cdr3_nt: TGTGCCAGCAGTTACTCGTCCAGGGGAGACACTGAAGCTTTCTTT

clone_size: NA
v_call: TRBV4-2
j_call: TRBJ2-1
d_call: TRBD2
cdr3_aa: CASSQDVGGLANYNEQFF
cdr3_nt: TGTGCCAGCAGCCAAGATGTTGGGGGACTAGCCAATTACAATGAGCAGTTCTTC

clone_size: once
v_call: TRBV7-9
j_call: TRBJ2-7
d_call: TRBD2
cdr3_aa: CASSSRTSATYEQYF
cdr3_nt: TGTGCCAGCAGCTCTCGGACTAGCGCAACCTACGAGCAGTACTTC

clone_size: NA
v_call: TRBV12-3/TRBV12-4
j_call: TRBJ2-7
d_call: NA
cdr3_aa: CASSQRVAYEQYF
cdr3_nt: TGTGCCAGCAGTCAACGCGTGGCCTACGAGCAGTACTTC

clone_size: NA
v_call: TRBV10-1
j_call: TRBJ2-7
d_call: NA
cdr3_aa: CASSDSGASSYEQYF
cdr3_nt: TGCGCCAGCAGTGATTCGGGGGCTAGCTCCTACGAGCAGTACTTC

clone_size: NA
v_call: TRBV5-1
j_call: TRBJ1-2
d_call: NA
cdr3_aa: CASSLAGGEGRYGYTF
cdr3_nt: TGCGCCAGCAGCTTGGCCGGAGGGGAGGGGAGGTATGGCTACACCTTC

clone_size: few
v_call: TRBV5-1
j_call: TRBJ1-2
d_call: NA
cdr3_aa: CASSLSGEYGYTF
cdr3_nt: TGCGCCAGCAGCTTGTCAGGGGAGTATGGCTACACCTTC

clone_size: few
v_call: TRBV5-1
j_call: TRBJ2-1
d_call: TRBD2
cdr3_aa: CASSLGSGGPLVNEQFF
cdr3_nt: TGCGCCAGCAGCTTGGGGTCGGGAGGGCCTCTTGTCAATGAGCAGTTCTTC